The 5 T cell receptor beta chains in this list originate from one sample, sequenced in a study of blood T cells in healthy people across ages. For the second PCR, which ran for about 7 to 11 cycles, a sample-barcoded 5' primer and a J-beta primer mix were used. TCRdb re-called the 5' RACE reads through MiXCR, storing one row per CDR3 protein. Of around 400,000 distinct CDR3 sequences in the sample, about half were seen once. Sequences were obtained from blood. The receptors originated from a man aged 60 to 75 in good health.

This clonotype was seen a few times. The CDR3 coding sequence is TGTGCCAGCAGCTTAGAATGGTCCGAGCAGTACTTC. It translates to CASSLEWSEQYF. The chain is built from TRBV7-2 and TRBJ2-4; no definite D call. The J call may be incorrect, as the DNA end agrees better with TRBJ2-7. This CDR3 spans 12 amino acids. CDR1 SGHTA and CDR2 FQGNSA come from the germline V gene.

In its sample, this clonotype was seen many times. The V call is TRBV6-1, the J call TRBJ1-2; possibly TRBD1 for D (6 bases). Germline V gives CDR1 MNHNS, CDR2 SASEGT. Trimming cost V 0 bases and J 4 bases, with 12 bases left between them. The CDR3 length is 15 residues. In DNA, the CDR3 is TGTGCCAGCAGTGAAGCGCTAGGGGGGGCCTATGGCTACACCTTC. Protein: CASSEALGGAYGYTF.

The V and J genes are TRBV20-1 and TRBJ2-4; TRBD1 might be the D (6 bases). Near its end, the DNA agrees better with TRBJ2-7, so the J call may be wrong. Germline V CDR1 and CDR2: DFQATT, SNEGSKA (reference sequence). The length of the CDR3 is 11 residues. The CDR3 nucleotides are TGCAGTGCTAGCAGGGGACACGAGCAGTACTTC. Translation gives CSASRGHEQYF.

In its sample, this clonotype was seen a few times. The chain recombines TRBV27 with TRBJ2-3; 7 bases fit TRBD1. The CDR3 has 14 amino acids. Trimming took 6 bases from V and 4 from J; bases not matched to a gene: 7. Germline V CDR1 and CDR2: MNHEY, SMNVEV (reference sequence). CDR3 bases: TGTGCCAGCAGCGATGTTCAGGGGGCAGATACGCAGTATTTT. Its protein is CASSDVQGADTQYF.

Concerning this clonotype itself: This clone may be a read error of a much larger clone one base away. The V and J genes are TRBV7-9 and TRBJ2-7; 9 positions agree with TRBD1. After removal of 7 bases from V and 4 bases from J, the junction contained 8 bases not matched to a gene. The CDR3 consists of 14 residues. Germline V lookup: CDR1 SEHNR, CDR2 FQNEAQ (reference sequence). CDR3 DNA sequence: TGTGCCAGCAAGGGACAGGGACAGAGATACGAGCAGTACTTC. Translation: CASKGQGQRYEQYF. Variable domain in full (rest from reference TRBV7-9 and TRBJ2-7): DTGVSQNPRHKITKRGQNVTFRCDPISEHNRLYWYRQTLGQGPEFLTYFQNEAQLEKSRLLSDRFSAERPKGSFSTLEIQRTEQGDSAMYLCASKGQGQRYEQYFGPGTRLTVT.